The 9 T cell receptor beta chains presented below share a single source sample, sequenced in a study of spatial heterogeneity in lung cancer (dated by TCRdb to the late 2010s). The library came from 5' RACE. TCRdb names NextSeq 500 as the instrument used. Starting from the raw public reads, TCRdb applied fastp trimming at Q25, assembled clones with MiXCR and retained in-frame beta chains. When rows share a CDR3 protein, they turn into one entry using the most common DNA and genes. The sample yields about 50,000 distinct CDR3 sequences; more than 6.5% were counted once. Over 30% of the sample lies in the top ten. According to the study, the label for this sample's time point signals: blood at routine non-recurrence follow-up after resection. Whole RNA extracted from tumor and nontumor lung tissue, or from cryopreserved PBMC samples, was used for TCR sequencing without cell sorting. Here the sequenced sample was PBMCs, taken at follow-up. The receptors shown here come from a female donor with early-stage non-small cell lung cancer.

The chain couples TRBV6-1 to TRBJ1-4; TRBD1 is a possible D gene (5 bases). The CDR3 runs 13 residues. Germline V lookup: CDR1 MNHNS, CDR2 SASEGT. V was shortened by 6 bases and J by 8 bases, with 13 bases between the two germline ends. The CDR3 loop reads CASRLGRAEKLFF. The CDR3 DNA reads TGTGCCAGCAGGTTGGGGCGGGCAGAAAAACTGTTTTTT.

This clonotype was counted only a few times. V and J are TRBV6-1 and TRBJ2-1; 8 nucleotides agree with TRBD2. This CDR3 is built from 15 residues. The V gene end was trimmed by 2 bases and the J gene end by 9 bases; junction bases not matched to a gene: 9. Germline V gene sequence: CDR1 MNHNS, CDR2 SASEGT. CDR3 DNA sequence: TGTGCCAGCAGTGAATTAATAGCGGGGTATGGTGAGCAGTTCTTC. It codes for CASSELIAGYGEQFF.

The chain is built from TRBV23-1 and TRBJ1-5; TRBD1 matches 7 bases. TRBV23-1 is marked as an open reading frame, function uncertain. The CDR3 covers 17 residues. V lost 0 bases to trimming and J lost 5 bases; unmatched junction nucleotides: 10. CDR3 residues: CASSQSTRDSQDQPQHF. In nucleotides, the CDR3 is TGCGCCAGCAGTCAATCTACCAGGGACAGCCAAGATCAGCCCCAGCATTTT.

This clonotype was found a few times. DNA of the CDR3: TGTGCCAGCAGCAAACCCGGGACTGTTGATTCACCCCTCCACTTT. Residues: CASSKPGTVDSPLHF. This rearrangement joins TRBV6-6 to TRBJ1-6; tentative D call: TRBD1 (5 bases). Germline V CDR1 and CDR2: MNHNY, SVGAGI (reference sequence). The CDR3 is made up of 15 amino acids. The V end lost 6 bases, the J end lost 8 bases, and 17 bases lay between the germline ends.

This clonotype was recorded many times. The chain combines TRBV6-2 or TRBV6-3 with TRBJ2-1; 8 nucleotides line up with TRBD1. CDR1 is MNHEY, CDR2 SVGEGT, per germline. The CDR3 spans 15 residues. J was trimmed by 4 bases and V by 8 bases; bases with no gene match: 10. CDR3 nucleotides: TGTGCCAGCGTCCGGCAGGGGGCGGAATACAATGAGCAGTTCTTC. It translates to CASVRQGAEYNEQFF.

This clonotype was seen many times. The V and J genes are TRBV3-1 and TRBJ1-2; D may be TRBD1 (5 bases). CDR3 length equals 15 residues. The germline CDR1 and CDR2 sequences are LGHDT and YNNKEL (reference sequence). V lost 3 bases to trimming and J lost 4 bases, with 15 bases between them. CDR3 coding DNA: TGTGCCAGCAGCCACCCATACGGGACCCTCTATGGCTACACCTTC. Translating gives CASSHPYGTLYGYTF.

At least ten counts were recorded for this clonotype. The rearrangement joins TRBV6-5 to TRBJ2-5; possibly TRBD2 for D (6 bases). Germline V CDR1 and CDR2: MNHEY, SVGAGI. This CDR3 has 15 amino acids. The ends were cut back, 5 bases at V and 7 bases at J, with 20 bases in the middle. The CDR3 DNA reads TGTGCCAGCAGTCTCGCTCCGGGGGATCGAAGGACCCAGTACTTC. It specifies CASSLAPGDRRTQYF.

This clonotype was counted between two and nine times. This sequence joins TRBV4-1 and TRBJ2-5, with unresolved D. CDR3 length equals 14 residues. CDR1 and CDR2 from the germline V gene are MGHRA and YSYEKL. Trimming stripped 1 base from V and 8 bases from J, with 14 bases between. The CDR3 nucleotides read TGCGCCAGCAGCCAAGCGGCTGTCGTTGGAACCCAGTACTTC. It translates to CASSQAAVVGTQYF.

This clonotype occurred many times. The genes are TRBV5-1 and TRBJ1-1; D may be TRBD1 (5 bases). Trimming shortened V by 4 bases and J by 1 base, and 11 bases separated the two germline ends. Germline V gene data show CDR1 as SGHRS and CDR2 as YFSETQ. This CDR3 has 14 amino acids. The CDR3 nucleotides are TGCGCCAGCAGCCTGCAGGGTTCGAACACTGAAGCTTTCTTT. Protein sequence: CASSLQGSNTEAFF.